Below, 8 T cell receptor beta chains from the same sample are listed, as sequenced in a study of human T cells and chemical hapten exposure. TCRdb called the 5' RACE reads again in MiXCR, with one record for every CDR3 protein. Of roughly 120,000 distinct CDR3 sequences listed, around 20% are singletons. Unfractionated whole blood served as the source for total RNA extraction. The receptors derive from a human donor in good health.

This clonotype was picked up a small number of times. The rearrangement links TRBV7-8 to TRBJ1-1; possibly TRBD1 for D (5 bases). V was clipped by 5 bases and J by 6 bases, with 13 bases between them. Germline lookup yields CDR1 SGHVS and CDR2 FQNEAQ. The CDR3 length is 13 residues. The CDR3 sequence is CASSLSRGPEAFF. The CDR3 DNA is TGTGCCAGCAGCCTCAGCCGGGGCCCTGAAGCTTTCTTT.

The chain uses TRBV21-1 and TRBJ2-1; TRBD2, the table's D call, lacks a check against the DNA. TRBV21-1 is listed as a pseudogene. The CDR3 sequence is 20 residues long. CDR3 in amino acids: CASSNVPRPGLAGVMYEQFF. DNA for the CDR3: TGTGCCAGCAGCAACGTGCCTCGGCCGGGACTAGCGGGAGTCATGTATGAGCAGTTCTTC.

This clonotype was seen only a few times. The CDR3 reads CSARRTNTEAFF. The CDR3 DNA follows: TGCAGTGCTAGGCGTACGAACACTGAAGCTTTCTTT. V usage is TRBV20-1 and J usage is TRBJ1-1; D gene uncertain. The CDR3 sequence is 12 residues long. Germline CDR1 DFQATT, CDR2 SNEGSKA (reference sequence). V was trimmed by 3 bases and J by 1 base, leaving 6 bases between them.

The V and J genes are TRBV3-1 and TRBJ2-6; a possible D gene is TRBD2 (5 bases). The CDR3 sequence is 19 residues long. The V gene lost 4 bases and the J gene lost 0 bases, with 19 bases spanning the gap. Per germline, CDR1 LGHDT and CDR2 YNNKEL (reference sequence). In DNA form, the CDR3 reads TGTGCCAGCAGCCCAAACGGAGGACGCCCGTCCTCTGGGGCCAACGTCCTGACTTTC. Residues: CASSPNGGRPSSGANVLTF.

In its sample, this clonotype was seen a few times. The CDR3 DNA reads TGTGCCAGCAGCTTGGAGGGATCCCATTCCGGCACAGATACGCAGTATTTT. It translates to CASSLEGSHSGTDTQYF. The chain uses TRBV5-4 and TRBJ2-3; D uncertain. The CDR3 runs to 17 residues. CDR1 SGHNT and CDR2 YYREEE come from the germline V gene (reference sequence). V was cut by 0 bases and J by 1 base, with 15 bases left in between.

This clonotype was observed a few times. The chain carries TRBV19 and TRBJ1-2, with unresolved D. CDR1 and CDR2 (germline): LNHDA, SQIVND (reference sequence). V was clipped by 7 bases and J by 1 base, with 16 bases between them. The CDR3 has 15 amino acids. The CDR3 sequence: CASNEAAPVNYGYTF. The CDR3 DNA is TGTGCCAGTAACGAGGCAGCGCCAGTTAACTATGGCTACACCTTC.

This clonotype was observed a handful of times. The V and J genes are TRBV28 and TRBJ2-4; D call uncertain. CDR3 length: 15 amino acids. Trimming left V 2 bases short and J 8 bases short, with 16 bases between. The germline V gene has CDR1 MDHEN and CDR2 SYDVKM. The DNA for the CDR3 is TGTGCCAGCAGTTTACTAGGTAGCCGGATGGACATTCAGTACTTC. Amino acid sequence: CASSLLGSRMDIQYF. The complete variable domain, with remaining parts taken from reference TRBV28 and TRBJ2-4, reads DVKVTQSSRYLVKRTGEKVFLECVQDMDHENMFWYRQDPGLGLRLIYFSYDVKMKEKGDIPEGYSVSREKKERFSLILESASTNQTSMYLCASSLLGSRMDIQYFGAGTRLSVL.

This chain joins TRBV29-1 and TRBJ2-1; 9 nucleotides agree with TRBD2. CDR1 and CDR2 from the germline V gene are SQVTM and ANQGSEA. CDR3 length: 15 residues. The junction had 3 bases not matched to a gene; V was cut back by 1 base and J by 2 bases. CDR3 sequence (DNA): TGCAGCGTTGAAGTGAGGACTAGCGCCTACAATGAGCAGTTCTTC. Amino acid sequence: CSVEVRTSAYNEQFF.